This T cell receptor beta chain was identified during a study of cytomegalovirus exposure and HLA in healthy donors (dated by TCRdb to 2016 to 2017). Context from the whole study: An earlier analysis of a few hundred of the donors reported approximately 260 Gb of sequence data and 117 million unique TCR beta sequences obtained from approximately 180 million T cells. Roughly 300 gigabases of sequencing data and tens of millions of unique TCR sequences were included in an early release covering about 620 HLA-typed donors. The genetic ancestry cluster associated with self-reported Caucasian donors included about 81% of the 300 to 450 genotyped donors. The study aimed to test whether cataloging public T cell receptors could reveal signatures of past pathogen exposure. The T cell repertoires of about 700 subjects were profiled by immunosequencing and related to cytomegalovirus serostatus. Along with the approximately 620-subject first cohort, a separate validation cohort of over 90 different subjects was used. The study combined high-throughput TCR immunosequencing, statistical association of individual TCRs with disease status, and machine learning to predict cytomegalovirus infection status. A later analysis re-examined previously published TCR beta repertoires from just over 650 donors and added high-resolution HLA genotyping to investigate patterns of TCR occurrence. The later analysis used no new phenotypic data to find candidate immune exposures, relying instead on TCR beta sequences and their occurrence across donors. To decide whether each TCR beta V gene segment behaved as functional or pseudogenic, an earlier analysis of several hundred of the donors relied on high-throughput TCR beta sequencing. Donor age, sex, ethnicity and CMV serostatus were compiled alongside the repertoire data. In a later genetic analysis, genome-wide SNP genotypes for about three fifths of the roughly 670 donors were used, and that subset was treated as a discovery cohort. Every repertoire in the discovery cohort had been generated on one and the same sequencing platform. Both class I and class II loci were covered by HLA typing, at four-digit resolution. Typing coverage varied by locus: about 629-630 donors for A, B, C, DRB1 and DQB1; 500 to 550 for DQA1; around 570 for DPA1; 400 to 480 for DPB1. About 5 DR-DQ haplotypes were handled as single units for association and clustering, since linkage in the cohort was strong. Among about 370 genotyped donors of the cohort, an average of around 250,000 unique TCR beta nucleotide sequences was sequenced per donor, of which roughly 17% were non-productive. Results the study describes overall, beyond this receptor: Most CMV-associated TCR beta chains appeared to be HLA-restricted in a later analysis, and the HLA associations seemed to be driven largely by CMV exposure. A few of the identified cytomegalovirus-associated TCR beta chains were confirmed in vitro to be specific for cytomegalovirus antigens. Linkage disequilibrium might explain the correlated functional status among segregating V segments, but an unknown experimental factor could not be ruled out. In a later analysis, the rate of TCR association differed among HLA loci, with DRB1 alleles having the most associated TCRs and HLA-C alleles having the fewest. Because the 87-base-pair reads could not distinguish some IMGT-functional V segments, including TRBV6-2 and TRBV6-3, those segments were excluded. Sequencing depth was assumed to be roughly uniform across donors in the presence/absence analyses, though that assumption may not hold. In an earlier analysis of approximately 600 of the donors, most TCR beta V segments were observed in productive rearrangements about 90% or about 30% of the time, broadly matching IMGT annotations. A later genetic analysis reported fewer N-insertions in productive TCRs among donors in an Asian-associated ancestry cluster than the roughly 690-donor mean. Most TCR sequences were seen in very few donors, while some public TCRs were found in many individuals. The sequencing pipeline was judged likely to have produced a cluster of highly shared sequence variants as a technical artifact. For the cohort, immune exposure information was limited to CMV serostatus. In both the original and validation cohorts, the classifier was reported to diagnose cytomegalovirus status with high specificity and sensitivity. V-gene and J-gene trimming of TCR beta chains was associated with a missense DCLRE1C variant in a later genetic analysis, and the association was replicated in an independent cohort. At a false discovery rate of 0.05, a later analysis linked 15,000 to 20,000 TCR beta sequences to specific HLA alleles. When HLA alleles, especially DR and DQ, strongly co-occurred, attributing TCR associations to individual alleles was difficult. The authors suggested that the approach could potentially be generalized to other disease states and immunological phenotypes. In a later analysis, several top co-occurrence clusters were reported to appear linked to parvovirus B19, influenza, CMV and Epstein-Barr virus. A total of 164 TCR beta chains were listed by the study as associated with cytomegalovirus. The cohort was sequenced for TCR beta chains only, and without alpha or paired-chain data the features that could be detected were limited. A further reported finding was that TCR beta sequences accurately predicted the HLA-A and HLA-B alleles for most subjects in the first cohort. Compared with equally common non-associated chains, HLA-associated TCR beta chains in a later analysis were more clonally expanded and had lower generation probabilities. HLA typing was unavailable for some donors at each locus, so association tests used only the typed subset. Around 16 rarely observed V segments, including chromosome 9 orphons, were excluded from the earlier analysis of 550 to 700 of the donors because counts were too low.

Receptors were amplified or captured by the immunoSEQ multiplex PCR assay. For the multiplex PCR, a mixture combining 60 forward primers for TCR Vbeta segments and 13 reverse primers for TCR Jbeta segments was used. The CDR3 region of rearranged TCR beta genes was amplified from genomic DNA by a multiplex PCR assay. The Illumina HiSeq System was used to sequence the amplified TCR beta libraries as 87-base-pair reads. In the authors' own workflow: A later analysis tallied 70 million to 100 million unique TCR beta chains across the 600 to 700 repertoires, and approximately 9.9 million of those chains were shared by two or more donors. A nearest-neighbor algorithm error-corrected the raw reads and collapsed the reads into unique sequences, merging closely related sequences to remove PCR and sequencing errors. CDR3 sequences were aligned to IMGT reference sequences to assign V, D and J gene segments. For a sequence to be retained, a match of at least six nucleotides was required to both a V gene segment and a J gene segment. A rearrangement counted as productive if the CDR3 had no stop codons and remained in frame with V and J, and every other rearrangement counted as non-productive. Following IMGT convention, CDR3 was defined as the stretch from the second conserved V-encoded cysteine to the conserved J-encoded phenylalanine. The earlier analysis of some 540 of the donors excluded any sequence lacking an unambiguous match to a single V gene segment. An earlier analysis of a few hundred of the donors called V segments functional above 56.7% productive rearrangements and segregating when the between-donor standard deviation exceeded 5%. A statistical classification framework was built to diagnose cytomegalovirus status from the catalog of TCR beta chain sequences. In a later analysis, V and J genes were assigned by comparing TCR nucleotide sequences against IMGT/GENE-DB human TR gene sequences. In a later analysis, CDR3 sequences and most-parsimonious VDJ recombination scenarios were assigned using the TCRdist pipeline. In a later analysis, each TCR beta chain was defined by its CDR3 amino acid sequence together with its V-gene family, and reads lacking a unique V-gene family were excluded. As a way to deal with suspected cross-contamination and a sequencing artifact, a later analysis dropped 450 to 700 nucleotide sequences that were highly shared and had low generation probability. A later analysis calculated a clonal expansion index for each public chain from normalized within-repertoire ranks of inferred template counts. Generation probabilities in a later analysis came from a VDJ recombination model fitted to out-of-frame rearrangements, and those results were checked against IGoR. Hypergeometric tests were used in a later analysis to score TCR-TCR, TCR-HLA and TCR-CMV co-occurrence, with a repertoire-size bias correction applied to the TCR pairs. False discovery rates were estimated in a later analysis by permuting HLA or CMV assignments 20 times. A later analysis grouped co-occurring TCRs with DBSCAN, adding TCRdist sequence similarity when clustering within HLA-allele-positive subsets. Repertoires with fewer than 30,000 or more than 120,000 public chains, plus five repertoires with anomalous nucleotide sharing, were excluded from co-occurrence clustering. Not all clones reach the TCRdb copy of this immuneACCESS table, which keeps in-frame sequences only. Checked studies attribute under half of the gap to unresolved V genes and leave the rest unexplained. Clone size and V and J calls were adopted from that table, with D and trimming inferred from the DNA. Within this sample are about 120,000 clones, with 70% to 80% of them counted one time only. The leading ten clones occupy 12% of the sample.

The cohort was made up of around 720 healthy bone marrow donors. Cohort members were all nominally healthy when sampled, although unrecorded immune exposures were likely present. The donor tested CMV seropositive and was one of the 289 seropositive cohort members. A peripheral blood sample was collected from each donor, and TCR beta sequencing was performed on peripheral blood mononuclear cells. Genomic DNA extraction from the blood cell samples was performed with the Qiagen DNeasy Blood Extraction Kit. Details on this clone: The antigen this receptor binds is unknown. No base qualities exist here, and no much larger clone lies one base off it.

The CDR3 numbers 13 residues from cysteine through phenylalanine. Solely the CDR3 DNA is kept, with 39 bases framed from the first base. The germline V gene specifies SNHLY as CDR1 and FYNNEI as CDR2. The germline ends are 7 bases apart after V is trimmed by 4 bases and J by 1 base. Sequenced: PBMCs. Rearrangement joined TRBV2 to TRBJ1-1; the D segment could be TRBD1, given 5 matching bases. This receptor was identified in a woman aged 40 to 50 in good health and CMV-seropositive. Here is the DNA: TGTGCCAGCAGTGGGGGGGGGAACACTGAAGCTTTCTTT. Translated, this gives CASSGGGNTEAFF.